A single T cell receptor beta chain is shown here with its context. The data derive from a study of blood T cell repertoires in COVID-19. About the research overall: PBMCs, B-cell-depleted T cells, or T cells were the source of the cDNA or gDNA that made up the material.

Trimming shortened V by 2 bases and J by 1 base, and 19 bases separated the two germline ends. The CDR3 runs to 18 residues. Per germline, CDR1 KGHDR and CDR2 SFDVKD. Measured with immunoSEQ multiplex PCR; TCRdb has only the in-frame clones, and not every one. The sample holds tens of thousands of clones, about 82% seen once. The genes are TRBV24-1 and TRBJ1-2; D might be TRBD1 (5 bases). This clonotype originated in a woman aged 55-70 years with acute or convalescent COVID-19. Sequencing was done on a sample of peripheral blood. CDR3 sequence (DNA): TGTGCCACCAGTGATTCTATTGCCGGGACTTTGGGTAACTATGGCTACACCTTC. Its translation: CATSDSIAGTLGNYGYTF.